These 7 T cell receptor beta chains were sequenced from one sample in a study of identical twins. TCRdb called the 5' RACE reads again in MiXCR, with one record for every CDR3 protein. The data hold about 890,000 distinct CDR3 sequences, with about 12% observed a single time. These records were also assigned to another study, of yellow fever vaccine responses in identical twins.

What was sequenced was PBMCs. The source is a young woman in good health.

The rearrangement links TRBV2 to TRBJ2-1; 9 bases map to TRBD1. After removal of 6 bases from V and 3 bases from J, the junction contained 6 bases not matched to a gene. The CDR3 consists of 15 residues. Germline V gene lookup returns CDR1 SNHLY and CDR2 FYNNEI. The CDR3 sequence is CASRTGTGNYNEQFF. CDR3 coding DNA: TGTGCCAGCAGGACCGGGACAGGGAACTACAATGAGCAGTTCTTC.

V usage is TRBV15 and J usage is TRBJ2-1; TRBD1 is a possible D gene (5 bases). The CDR3 is made up of 16 amino acids. Germline V lookup: CDR1 LNHNV, CDR2 YYDKDF (reference sequence). The germline V and J ends were trimmed by 5 bases and 1 base, with 15 bases remaining between them. CDR3 sequence (DNA): TGTGCCACCAGCGAGTTAACAGGACGTTCCTACAATGAGCAGTTCTTC. Translating it yields CATSELTGRSYNEQFF.

This chain links TRBV20-1 with TRBJ2-3; the D gene could be TRBD1 or TRBD2 (5 bases each). Trimming took off 3 bases at V and 2 bases at J, with 15 bases between the two ends. This CDR3 is built from 15 residues. Germline CDR1 reads DFQATT; CDR2 reads SNEGSKA (reference sequence). The CDR3 DNA reads TGCAGTGCTAGGGTTCTGGGGACCCTCACAGATACGCAGTATTTT. Residues: CSARVLGTLTDTQYF.

J is TRBJ2-7 and V is TRBV27; tentative D call: TRBD1 (5 bases). Deletions cut 0 bases from V and 1 base from J, with 10 bases between. The CDR3 is made up of 15 amino acids. From germline, CDR1 is MNHEY and CDR2 SMNVEV (reference sequence). The CDR3 sequence is CASSLSTDRSYEQYF. The CDR3 DNA is TGTGCCAGCAGTTTATCGACAGACCGATCCTACGAGCAGTACTTC.

This clonotype was seen a handful of times. The chain is built from TRBV28 and TRBJ2-7; weak D call: TRBD2 (5 bases). CDR3 length equals 14 residues. V was pared by 2 bases and J by 3 bases, with 11 bases between. Germline V CDR1 and CDR2: MDHEN, SYDVKM. The chain's CDR3 is CASSLPDSLYEQYF. The CDR3 nucleotides are TGTGCCAGCAGTTTACCGGACTCTCTCTACGAGCAGTACTTC.

This clonotype was seen more than once but under ten times. This sequence joins TRBV5-1 and TRBJ1-1; TRBD1 might be the D (6 bases). The V end was cut by 0 bases, the J end by 1 base, with 13 bases between. CDR3 length equals 16 residues. Germline lookup yields CDR1 SGHRS and CDR2 YFSETQ. CDR3 amino acids: CASSLAPGQRNTEAFF. In DNA, the CDR3 is TGCGCCAGCAGCTTGGCCCCAGGACAGAGGAACACTGAAGCTTTCTTT.

J is TRBJ2-3 and V is TRBV6-1; 12 bases match TRBD2. The CDR3 runs 16 residues. Germline V gene lookup returns CDR1 MNHNS and CDR2 SASEGT. V was clipped by 6 bases and J by 2 bases; unmatched bases: 6. CDR3 loop: CASRKPSGGATDTQYF. The CDR3 coding sequence is TGTGCCAGCAGGAAACCTAGCGGGGGGGCCACAGATACGCAGTATTTT.